Listed below are T cell receptor beta chains from one sample, sequenced in a study of blood T cells in healthy people across ages. TCRdb reanalysed the 5' RACE reads using MiXCR and keeps one entry per CDR3 protein. This table has 800,000 or so distinct CDR3 sequences, around 25% appearing once. This same sample was also part of a study on T cells of mothers and their children.

Sample: blood. The receptors were sampled from a boy aged 5-17 years in good health. CDR3s include the opening cysteine and the closing phenylalanine or tryptophan. The D gene is left open where the match is weak. Not every row has a clone size; where given, it reads once, few, many or a size class.

V	D	size	J	DNA	CDR3
TRBV9	.	.	TRBJ2-3	TGTGCCAGCAGCGACGGGGAGCTCGGGGGAACCACAGATACGCAGTATTTT	CASSDGELGGTTDTQYF
TRBV12-3/TRBV12-4	.	few	TRBJ2-5	TGTGCCAGCAGTGACCCACTTGGGCGGGAGACCCAGTACTTC	CASSDPLGRETQYF
TRBV29-1	.	few	TRBJ2-7	TGCAGCGGGCGCAAGGGAGGGGGAGACCACGAGCAGTACTTC	CSGRKGGGDHEQYF
TRBV15	.	few	TRBJ2-4	TGTGCCACCAGCAGAGACAGATTGGGGGCCAAAAACATTCAGTACTTC	CATSRDRLGAKNIQYF
TRBV20-1	TRBD1	few	TRBJ2-5	TGCAGTGCTAGCCCATTCGGGGACAGGAGACAAGAGACCCAGTACTTC	CSASPFGDRRQETQYF
TRBV28	TRBD2	.	TRBJ2-5	TGTGCCGGGGGGGGTAGGGCGATGAAGACCCAGTACTTC	CAGGGRAMKTQYF
TRBV29-1	.	.	TRBJ1-1	TGCAGCGTTGCCCCCAGGGCTACTGAAGCTTTCTTT	CSVAPRATEAFF
TRBV5-1	.	.	TRBJ2-5	TGCGCCAGCACCTTAGACACTCGCCGAGAGACCCAGTACTTC	CASTLDTRRETQYF
TRBV20-1	.	.	TRBJ2-3	TGCAGTGCTAGACCTGTCAGGGATGGGACAGATACGCAGTATTTT	CSARPVRDGTDTQYF
TRBV7-7	.	many	TRBJ2-5	TGTGCTAGCAGCTTCACTTGGGGTGAAGGAGAGACCCAGTACTTC	CASSFTWGEGETQYF
TRBV6-2/TRBV6-3	.	many	TRBJ1-1	TGTGCCAGCGGTCGGAACACTGAAGCTTTCTTT	CASGRNTEAFF
TRBV7-8	.	.	TRBJ2-7	TGTGCCAGCAGCTTAGACCGACCCCCAGAGCAGTACTTC	CASSLDRPPEQYF
TRBV20-1	.	few	TRBJ2-5	TGCAGTGCTAGAATGATGGAACAAGAGACCCAGTACTTC	CSARMMEQETQYF
TRBV5-1	TRBD1	few	TRBJ2-7	TGCGCCAGCAGCAAAGGACAGGCGGCCTACGAGCAGTACTTC	CASSKGQAAYEQYF
TRBV6-5	TRBD1	few	TRBJ2-7	TGTGCCAGCAGCCGGGGTCTGGACAGGGTCCACGAGCAGTACTTC	CASSRGLDRVHEQYF
TRBV7-2	.	.	TRBJ2-2	TGTGCCCGCAGTTATAACACCGGGGAGCTGTTTTTT	CARSYNTGELFF
TRBV5-1	.	.	TRBJ2-5	TGCGCCAGCAGCCCGGCAAAACTGGCCGAGACCCAGTACTTC	CASSPAKLAETQYF
TRBV6-5	.	once	TRBJ2-2	TGTGCCAGCAGTTACTCGACAGGGAACACCGGGGAGCTGTTTTTT	CASSYSTGNTGELFF
TRBV12-3/TRBV12-4	.	few	TRBJ2-5	TGTGCCAGCAGTGCCCCGGCCTTCCAAGAGACCCAGTACTTC	CASSAPAFQETQYF
TRBV4-1	TRBD1	.	TRBJ1-3	TGCGCCAGCAGCCCGAGGACAGGGGTAGGAAACACCATATATTTT	CASSPRTGVGNTIYF
TRBV7-3	.	few	TRBJ2-2	TGTGCCAGCAGCGCTATGCCCCCCATGAGGAACACCGGGGAGCTGTTTTTT	CASSAMPPMRNTGELFF
TRBV4-3	TRBD1	few	TRBJ1-1	TGCGCCAGCAGCCCACAGGGGGGTGGAACTGAAGCTTTCTTT	CASSPQGGGTEAFF
TRBV28	.	few	TRBJ2-5	TGTGCCAGCAGTTCGAGGCGTCTAGAGACCCAGTACTTC	CASSSRRLETQYF